The 24 T cell receptor beta chains below were found in one sample sequenced in a study of vaccination and CD4 T cells after COVID-19. Described treatment: 10-day PBMC culture with coronavirus spike peptide pools or control peptides (ViraFEST assay). For these receptors, no antigen is known. With the Oncomine TCR Beta short-read assay, DNA from cultured CD4+ T cells was sequenced. TCRdb used MiXCR to reprocess the PCR reads, holding one entry per CDR3 protein. The table records more than 10,000 distinct CDR3 sequences, roughly 60% of them present only once. The sample was CD4+ T cells from blood, cultured in vitro, taken before SARS-CoV-2 vaccination. The receptors originated from a human donor who had recovered from COVID-19.

The chain joins TRBV20-1 to TRBJ2-5; D is possibly TRBD1 (6 bases). CDR3 length: 13 amino acids. Germline CDR1 DFQATT, CDR2 SNEGSKA (reference sequence). V was cut by 1 base and J by 4 bases, with 10 bases left in between. CDR3 amino acids: CSARGQGRETQYF. The CDR3 region has the DNA TGCAGTGCTAGAGGTCAGGGGCGAGAGACCCAGTACTTC.

This chain links TRBV6-2 or TRBV6-3 with TRBJ2-1; no reliable D call. The V gene's germline CDR1 is MNHEY and CDR2 SVGEGT. The CDR3 contains 13 residues. V was trimmed by 2 bases and J by 4 bases, leaving 6 bases between them. CDR3 protein: CASSYRVYNEQFF. The CDR3 DNA follows: TGTGCCAGCAGTTACAGAGTTTACAATGAGCAGTTCTTC.

This chain connects TRBV19 to TRBJ2-2, with 7 bases lining up with TRBD2. The CDR3 is 14 amino acids. The V and J ends lost 7 bases and 4 bases, in that order; junction bases with no gene match: 6. Germline V gene sequence: CDR1 LNHDA, CDR2 SQIVND (reference sequence). The CDR3 here is CASMGGAFTGELFF. The DNA of the CDR3 is TGTGCCAGTATGGGAGGGGCGTTCACCGGGGAGCTGTTTTTT.

V usage is TRBV20-1 and J usage is TRBJ2-3, with D tentatively TRBD1 (5 bases). CDR3 length equals 16 residues. Germline lookup yields CDR1 DFQATT and CDR2 SNEGSKA (reference sequence). V lost 0 bases to trimming and J lost 1 base, with 14 bases between them. The CDR3 nucleotides read TGCAGTGCTAGAGAGGCACAGGTGCAACGCACAGATACGCAGTATTTT. Amino acids: CSAREAQVQRTDTQYF.

This sequence joins TRBV20-1 and TRBJ2-7; 10 nucleotides line up with TRBD1. Germline V lookup: CDR1 DFQATT, CDR2 SNEGSKA (reference sequence). The CDR3 is 14 amino acids. J lost 6 bases, V lost 3 bases, and 8 bases had no gene match. This chain's CDR3 is CSASAGTGVGEQYF. The CDR3 DNA sequence: TGCAGTGCTAGCGCCGGGACAGGGGTCGGCGAGCAGTACTTC.

The table lists this clonotype with a few counts. The chain uses TRBV6-1 and TRBJ1-6, with 7 bases matching TRBD1. After removal of 5 bases from V and 7 bases from J, the junction contained 11 bases not matched to a gene. CDR1 and CDR2 (germline): MNHNS, SASEGT. There are 16 residues in the CDR3. CDR3 residues: CASSLGRLTGNSPLHF. For the CDR3, the DNA is TGTGCCAGCAGTCTCGGCCGGTTGACAGGGAATTCACCCCTCCACTTT.

This rearrangement joins TRBV7-2 to TRBJ1-5; the match to TRBD1 covers 7 bases. CDR3 length: 14 residues. The germline V gene has CDR1 SGHTA and CDR2 FQGNSA. With 5 bases clipped from V and 2 bases from J, the junction kept 3 bases outside the gene matches. The DNA for the CDR3 is TGTGCCAGCAGCCCAACAGGGGGCAATCAGCCCCAGCATTTT. This codes for CASSPTGGNQPQHF.

V is TRBV7-9 and J is TRBJ1-3; the match to TRBD1 covers 9 bases. The V and J ends lost 4 bases and 0 bases, in that order; junction bases with no gene match: 13. Germline V gene lookup returns CDR1 SEHNR and CDR2 FQNEAQ (reference sequence). The CDR3 is 19 amino acids. CDR3 region: CASSSPGQGPFSSGNTIYF. CDR3 nucleotides: TGTGCCAGCAGCTCCCCGGGACAGGGTCCTTTTAGCTCTGGAAACACCATATATTTT.

The chain combines TRBV7-2 with TRBJ1-2; 8 bases match TRBD1. Germline CDR1 is SGHTA and CDR2 is FQGNSA. V shed 5 bases, J shed 4 bases, and the junction held 6 bases outside the gene matches. The CDR3 contains 14 residues. The DNA of the CDR3 is TGTGCCAGCAGCCCAGGGGGCGCCGGCTATGGCTACACCTTC. It codes for CASSPGGAGYGYTF.

This chain connects TRBV7-3 to TRBJ1-5; no reliable D call. Trimming stripped 9 bases from V and 2 bases from J, with 11 bases between. Germline V gene sequence: CDR1 SGHTA, CDR2 FQGTGA. CDR3 length: 13 amino acids. DNA of the CDR3: TGTGCCAGTATTCTGAAGGGCAATCAGCCCCAGCATTTT. Its protein product is CASILKGNQPQHF.

This clonotype has more than one count but fewer than ten. The rearrangement joins TRBV6-2 or TRBV6-3 to TRBJ2-5, with TRBD2 matching over 8 bases. Germline V gene lookup returns CDR1 MNHEY and CDR2 SVGEGT. J gave up 5 bases and V 2 bases, and 10 bases lay outside the gene matches. The CDR3 spans 16 residues. The CDR3 here is CASSYQWAGGSETQYF. The CDR3 DNA sequence: TGTGCCAGCAGTTACCAATGGGCGGGAGGCAGCGAGACCCAGTACTTC.

This chain connects TRBV20-1 to TRBJ2-7; TRBD2 agrees at 10 bases. This CDR3 has 15 amino acids. Trimming removed 6 bases from V and 2 bases from J; junction bases left unmatched: 10. Germline CDR1 and CDR2: DFQATT and SNEGSKA (reference sequence). The CDR3 region has the DNA TGCAGTGCCGCAACCGGGACTAGCGCCACCTACGAGCAGTACTTC. As protein: CSAATGTSATYEQYF.

The chain combines TRBV20-1 with TRBJ2-1; D gene ambiguous. Trimming took off 4 bases at V and 0 bases at J, with 10 bases between the two ends. CDR3 length: 14 residues. CDR1 DFQATT and CDR2 SNEGSKA come from the germline V gene (reference sequence). CDR3 loop: CSATWTGSYNEQFF. The CDR3 DNA reads as TGCAGTGCTACGTGGACCGGCTCCTACAATGAGCAGTTCTTC.

This clonotype was found a few times. The V gene is TRBV19, the J gene TRBJ1-5; D is unresolved. The CDR3 runs 12 residues. The germline V gene has CDR1 LNHDA and CDR2 SQIVND (reference sequence). V lost 3 bases to trimming and J lost 5 bases, with 5 bases between them. The CDR3 region is CASSILDQPQHF. Written as DNA, the CDR3 is TGTGCCAGTAGTATCCTTGATCAGCCCCAGCATTTT. The variable domain in full, with the rest retrieved from reference TRBV19 and TRBJ1-5, is DGGITQSPKYLFRKEGQNVTLSCEQNLNHDAMYWYRQDPGQGLRLIYYSQIVNDFQKGDIAEGYSVSREKKESFPLTVTSAQKNPTAFYLCASSILDQPQHFGDGTRLSIL.

The chain links TRBV6-2 or TRBV6-3 to TRBJ1-1; a weak D match, TRBD1 (6 bases). The V and J ends lost 6 bases and 4 bases respectively, with 12 bases between them. This CDR3 is built from 13 residues. Germline lookup yields CDR1 MNHEY and CDR2 SVGEGT. The CDR3 DNA sequence: TGTGCCAGCAGCTCAGGGGAGGCCACTGAAGCTTTCTTT. Translating gives CASSSGEATEAFF.

In its sample, this clonotype was seen a few times. The V and J genes are TRBV20-1 and TRBJ1-1; the match to TRBD1 covers 7 bases. In germline, CDR1 is DFQATT, CDR2 SNEGSKA (reference sequence). The V segment lost 2 bases and the J segment 2 bases; nucleotides outside the gene matches: 2. This CDR3 is built from 13 residues. CDR3 bases: TGCAGTGCTAGAAAAGGGGGCAACACTGAAGCTTTCTTT. It translates to CSARKGGNTEAFF.

The chain couples TRBV30 to TRBJ1-5, with unresolved D. This CDR3 spans 13 amino acids. CDR1 and CDR2 from the germline V gene are GTSNPN and SVGIG (reference sequence). V was trimmed by 1 base and J by 4 bases, leaving 8 bases between them. The CDR3: CAWSDGRNQPQHF. The CDR3 nucleotides are TGTGCCTGGAGTGATGGGAGAAATCAGCCCCAGCATTTT.

The chain uses TRBV7-2 and TRBJ1-3; no definite D call. CDR1 and CDR2 (germline): SGHTA, FQGNSA. This CDR3 comprises 12 residues. The V gene lost 1 base and the J gene lost 7 bases, with 5 bases spanning the gap. The CDR3 sequence is CASSLDRNTIYF. The CDR3 DNA reads TGTGCCAGCAGCTTAGATCGGAACACCATATATTTT.

This chain links TRBV18 with TRBJ2-7; D may be TRBD2 (5 bases). Germline values: CDR1 KGHSH, CDR2 LQKENI. The V and J ends lost 5 bases and 5 bases respectively, with 22 bases between them. This CDR3 is built from 16 residues. The CDR3 nucleotides are TGTGCCAGCTCATCAGACAACCGGGTACCCGGGAACGAGCAGTACTTC. Protein sequence: CASSSDNRVPGNEQYF. Complete variable domain (other parts from reference TRBV18 and TRBJ2-7): NAGVMQNPRHLVRRRGQEARLRCSPMKGHSHVYWYRQLPEEGLKFMVYLQKENIIDESGMPKERFSAEFPKEGPSILRIQQVVRGDSAAYFCASSSDNRVPGNEQYFGPGTRLTVT.

The rearrangement joins TRBV19 to TRBJ2-5; 7 nucleotides line up with TRBD1. CDR1 is LNHDA and CDR2 is SQIVND in the germline V gene (reference sequence). V dropped 3 bases and J dropped 2; count of bases not matched to a gene: 0. The CDR3 is 13 residues long. CDR3 sequence: CASSIRGQETQYF. As DNA, the CDR3 is TGTGCCAGTAGTATCAGGGGGCAAGAGACCCAGTACTTC.

The J gene is TRBJ2-4, the V gene TRBV20-1; 11 nucleotides align to TRBD2. Germline-derived CDR1 and CDR2 are DFQATT and SNEGSKA (reference sequence). The V gene end was trimmed by 3 bases and the J gene end by 13 bases; junction bases not matched to a gene: 11. This CDR3 contains 14 residues. CDR3 nucleotide sequence: TGCAGTGCTAGTGTTACGCCTAGCGGGGGGCCCCAGTACTTC. It specifies CSASVTPSGGPQYF.

The J gene is TRBJ1-1, the V gene TRBV7-2; D perhaps matches TRBD1 (6 bases). CDR1 is SGHTA, CDR2 FQGNSA, per germline. This CDR3 is built from 13 residues. Between the trimmed V and J ends, which lost 3 bases and 4 bases, there was a span of 9 bases. CDR3 residues: CASSLGGATEAFF. Written as DNA, the CDR3 is TGTGCCAGCAGCTTGGGGGGGGCCACTGAAGCTTTCTTT.

This clonotype showed up just a few times. The chain combines TRBV28 with TRBJ1-5, with D uncertain. The CDR3 consists of 11 residues. CDR1 is MDHEN and CDR2 is SYDVKM in the germline V gene. The ends were cut back, 6 bases at V and 3 bases at J, with 3 bases in the middle. The DNA of the CDR3 is TGTGCCAGCAGCTACAATCAGCCCCAGCATTTT. This translates into CASSYNQPQHF.

The CDR3 sequence: CSSPGTRISSSYNEQFF. The CDR3 DNA reads as TGCAGTTCACCCGGGACTAGAATTTCAAGCTCCTACAATGAGCAGTTCTTC. V usage is TRBV20-1 and J usage is TRBJ2-1; 8 bases match TRBD2. The CDR3 extends over 17 amino acids. CDR1 DFQATT and CDR2 SNEGSKA come from the germline V gene (reference sequence). V shed 8 bases, J shed 0 bases, and the junction held 15 bases outside the gene matches.